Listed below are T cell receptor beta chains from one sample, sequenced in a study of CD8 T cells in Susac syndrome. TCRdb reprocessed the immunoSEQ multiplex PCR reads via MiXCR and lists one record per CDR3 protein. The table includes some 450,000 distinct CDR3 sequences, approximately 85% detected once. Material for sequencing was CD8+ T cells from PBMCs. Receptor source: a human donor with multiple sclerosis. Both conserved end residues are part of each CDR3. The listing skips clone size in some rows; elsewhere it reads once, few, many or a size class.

CASSLEWSGQETQYF | TRBV5-1 | - | TRBJ2-5 | 15
CASRHAGTSDPSSYNEQFF | TRBV11-1 | - | TRBJ2-1 | 19
CASIPQRGLVNTQYF | TRBV2 | - | TRBJ2-3 | 15
CAWSVGAYYGYTF | TRBV30 | - | TRBJ1-2 | 13
CASSYVREEQETQYF | TRBV5-6 | - | TRBJ2-5 | 15
CSVEIRLGSYNEQFF | TRBV29-1 | - | TRBJ2-1 | 15
CASSQYTGEGETQYF | TRBV4-1 | - | TRBJ2-5 | 15
CASSPWDSRVMGHQPQHF | TRBV18 | once | TRBJ1-5 | 18
CASKWTTLDTQYF | TRBV27 | - | TRBJ2-3 | 13
CASSTGERNSPLHF | TRBV13 | - | TRBJ1-6 | 14
CAISFWTDSGNTIYF | TRBV10-3 | - | TRBJ1-3 | 15
CASSPYRTGELFF | TRBV14 | - | TRBJ2-2 | 13
CASSAHYTPKKEAFF | TRBV11-1 | - | TRBJ1-1 | 15
CASSPTESYNEQFF | TRBV5-5 | - | TRBJ2-1 | 14
CASSVSGSLYEQYF | TRBV27 | few | TRBJ2-7 | 14
CASGFNTGSYNEQFF | TRBV12-5 | - | TRBJ2-1 | 15
CASSQDQSGGAFF | TRBV3-1 | - | TRBJ1-1 | 13
CAWSRDSSYEQYF | TRBV30 | - | TRBJ2-7 | 13
CAWSLGRGHTEAFF | TRBV30 | - | TRBJ1-1 | 14
CASSLFGTSTDTQYF | TRBV28 | - | TRBJ2-3 | 15
CASSLSVEETQYF | TRBV5-1 | once | TRBJ2-5 | 13
CASSYTSGENSYEQYF | TRBV6-5 | - | TRBJ2-7 | 16
CASSLRTADYNEQFF | TRBV3-1 | - | TRBJ2-1 | 15
CASSLVRDEQFF | TRBV5-1 | - | TRBJ2-1 | 12